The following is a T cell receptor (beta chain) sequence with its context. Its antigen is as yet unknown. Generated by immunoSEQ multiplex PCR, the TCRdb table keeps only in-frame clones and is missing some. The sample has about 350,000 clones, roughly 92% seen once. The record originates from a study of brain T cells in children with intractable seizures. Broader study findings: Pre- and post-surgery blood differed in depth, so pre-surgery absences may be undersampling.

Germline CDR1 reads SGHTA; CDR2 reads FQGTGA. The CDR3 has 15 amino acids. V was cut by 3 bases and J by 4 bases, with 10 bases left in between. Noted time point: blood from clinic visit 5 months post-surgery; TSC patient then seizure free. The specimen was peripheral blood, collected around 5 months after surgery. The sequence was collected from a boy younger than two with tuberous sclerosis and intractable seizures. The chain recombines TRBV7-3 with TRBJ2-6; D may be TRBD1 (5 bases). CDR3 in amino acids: CASSFAGQGANVLTF. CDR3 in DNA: TGTGCCAGCAGCTTCGCAGGGCAAGGGGCCAACGTCCTGACTTTC.